The clone carrying this T cell receptor (beta chain) was counted ten times or more. The antigen remains unidentified. The sample belongs to a study of Graves' ophthalmopathy and Graves' hyperthyroidism. Overall study results and limits: Most expanded clonotypes from thyroid (those above 0.001 frequency) were also found in blood.

The V gene's germline CDR1 is MDHEN and CDR2 SYDVKM. The CDR3 is 19 amino acids. V gave up 5 bases and J gave up 3 bases; unmatched junction bases: 20. Amplified TCR beta CDR3 regions were obtained using RNA transcripts as template. HTBI-primed first-round RT-PCR preceded second-round multiplex PCR. MiXCR, run by TCRdb on the multiplex PCR reads, gives a single entry per CDR3 protein. The sample holds about 390,000 distinct CDR3 sequences, roughly a sixth seen once. Material for sequencing was peripheral blood. V and J are TRBV28 and TRBJ2-7; 9 nucleotides align to TRBD1. The source of this sequence is an adult woman with stable Graves' hyperthyroidism. CDR3 coding DNA: TGTGCCAGCAGTGCGGGACAGGGAGTTCCGTTGGGGCGCAACTACGAGCAGTACTTC. Its protein is CASSAGQGVPLGRNYEQYF.